This T cell receptor beta chain was obtained from a study of shared clonotypes between healthy human individuals. Division of CD4+ cells produced a CD45RA+ naive subset and a CD45RA-negative memory subset. Authors' analysis steps: Without quality scores, immunoSEQ junctional reads could not be filtered like full-length reads. The protocol was immunoSEQ multiplex PCR, while the TCRdb copy is restricted to in-frame clones and leaves out a portion. V and J calls and clone size follow that table, whereas D and trimming were derived from the DNA. Among some 2.1 million clones listed, approximately 95% were seen once. Trimming took off 3 bases at V and 1 base at J, with 18 bases between the two ends. CDR1 is SGHVS, CDR2 FNYEAQ, per germline. The CDR3 has 17 residues.

The V gene is TRBV7-6, the J gene TRBJ2-5, with a possible D match to TRBD2 (5 bases). Sequencing was performed on naive CD4+ T cells sorted from blood. Subset given: CD45RA+ positively selected. The receptor was isolated from a man younger than 35 in good health. CDR3 in amino acids: CASSFHPDEAVQETQYF. For the CDR3, the DNA is TGTGCCAGCAGCTTTCACCCGGACGAAGCGGTCCAAGAGACCCAGTACTTC. The entire variable domain, with the rest obtained from reference TRBV7-6 and TRBJ2-5, is as follows: GAGVSQSPRYKVTKRGQDVALRCDPISGHVSLYWYRQALGQGPEFLTYFNYEAQQDKSGLPNDRFSAERPEGSISTLTIQRTEQRDSAMYRCASSFHPDEAVQETQYFGPGTRLLVL.